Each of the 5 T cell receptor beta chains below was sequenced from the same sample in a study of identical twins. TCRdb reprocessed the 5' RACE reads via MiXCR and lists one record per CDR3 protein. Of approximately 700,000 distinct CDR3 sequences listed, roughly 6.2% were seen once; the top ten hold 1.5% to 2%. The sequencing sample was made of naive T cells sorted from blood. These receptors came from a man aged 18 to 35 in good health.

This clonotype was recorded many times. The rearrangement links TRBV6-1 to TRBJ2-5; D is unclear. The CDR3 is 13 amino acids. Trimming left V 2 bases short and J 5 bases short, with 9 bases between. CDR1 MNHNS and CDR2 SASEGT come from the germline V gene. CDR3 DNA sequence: TGTGCCAGCAGTGAACTACGTGCGGAGACCCAGTACTTC. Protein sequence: CASSELRAETQYF.

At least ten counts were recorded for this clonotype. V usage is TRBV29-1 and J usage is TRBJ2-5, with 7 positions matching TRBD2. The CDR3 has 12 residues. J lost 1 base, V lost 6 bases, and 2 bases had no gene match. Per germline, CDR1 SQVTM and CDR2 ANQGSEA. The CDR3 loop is CSVTSSQETQYF. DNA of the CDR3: TGCAGCGTGACTAGCAGCCAAGAGACCCAGTACTTC.

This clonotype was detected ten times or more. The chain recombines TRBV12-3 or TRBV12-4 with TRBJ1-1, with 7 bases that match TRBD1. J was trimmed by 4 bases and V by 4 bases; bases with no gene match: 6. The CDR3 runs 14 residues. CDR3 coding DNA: TGTGCCAGCAGTTCTAACAGGGGAGGCACTGAAGCTTTCTTT. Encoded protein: CASSSNRGGTEAFF.

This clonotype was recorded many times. The CDR3, as DNA: TGCGCCAGCAGCCAAGAGTGGACCTCTAGCACAGATACGCAGTATTTT. It yields the protein CASSQEWTSSTDTQYF. The rearrangement links TRBV4-1 to TRBJ2-3; D ambiguous. Germline CDR1 MGHRA, CDR2 YSYEKL. V was shortened by 0 bases and J by 0 bases, with 10 bases between the two germline ends. This CDR3 has 16 residues.

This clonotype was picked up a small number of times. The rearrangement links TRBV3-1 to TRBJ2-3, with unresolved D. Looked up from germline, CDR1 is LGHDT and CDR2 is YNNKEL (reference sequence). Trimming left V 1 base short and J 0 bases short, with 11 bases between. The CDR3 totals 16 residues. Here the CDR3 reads CASSQASLTSTDTQYF. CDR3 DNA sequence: TGTGCCAGCAGCCAAGCTTCGCTGACTAGCACAGATACGCAGTATTTT.